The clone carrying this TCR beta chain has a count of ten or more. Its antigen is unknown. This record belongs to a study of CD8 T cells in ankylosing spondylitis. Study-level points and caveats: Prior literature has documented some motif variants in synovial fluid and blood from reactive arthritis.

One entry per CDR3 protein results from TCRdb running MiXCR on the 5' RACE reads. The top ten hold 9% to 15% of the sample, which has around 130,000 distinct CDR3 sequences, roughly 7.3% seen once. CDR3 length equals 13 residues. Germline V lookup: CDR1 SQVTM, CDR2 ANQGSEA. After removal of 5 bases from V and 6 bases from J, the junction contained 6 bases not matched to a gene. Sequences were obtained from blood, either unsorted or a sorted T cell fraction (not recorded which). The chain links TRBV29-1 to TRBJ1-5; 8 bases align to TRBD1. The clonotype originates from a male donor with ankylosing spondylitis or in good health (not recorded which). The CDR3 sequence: CSVQTGGGQPQHF. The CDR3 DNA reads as TGCAGCGTTCAAACAGGGGGGGGTCAGCCCCAGCATTTT.